These 18 T cell receptor beta chains share one sample of origin, sequenced in a study of human T cells and chemical hapten exposure (TCRdb year 2021). The receptor library was made with RACE. TCRdb lists the instrument as NextSeq 500. TCRdb handled the public reads itself, with Q25 trimming in fastp and clone calling in MiXCR, and kept productive beta chains. Rows with a matching CDR3 protein are joined into one entry that keeps the most common DNA and genes. Here the sample has some 360,000 distinct CDR3 sequences; 4.5% to 5.5% occur a single time. 2.6% of the sample is taken by the ten largest. The sample's time point, from its label and the paper: pre-sensitization, week 0. The treatment or condition label for this specimen denotes: therapeutic diphenylcyclopropenone sensitization with weekly scalp DPC. Sample: whole blood, taken in connection with sensitization to the hapten diphenylcyclopropenone (DPC). Receptor source: a woman aged 50 to 65 with alopecia areata. Some clones in this sample may be carry-over from other donors' samples.

This clonotype showed up many times. The chain couples TRBV24-1 to TRBJ2-1, with D tentatively TRBD2 (5 bases). V was clipped by 5 bases and J by 0 bases, with 10 bases between them. Germline V gene lookup returns CDR1 KGHDR and CDR2 SFDVKD. This CDR3 is built from 15 residues. The CDR3 protein is CATSVGESSYNEQFF. The CDR3 DNA follows: TGTGCCACCAGTGTTGGGGAGAGCTCCTACAATGAGCAGTTCTTC.

The sample holds a few counts of this clonotype. The J gene is TRBJ2-2, the V gene TRBV6-5; 9 nucleotides align to TRBD2. The CDR3 is 17 residues long. Germline CDR1 MNHEY, CDR2 SVGAGI. Trimming took 0 bases from V and 1 from J; bases not matched to a gene: 3. CDR3 sequence: CASSYSASGMNTGELFF. The CDR3 DNA follows: TGTGCCAGCAGTTACTCTGCTAGCGGGATGAACACCGGGGAGCTGTTTTTT.

This clonotype was recorded at least ten times. The V call is TRBV5-1, the J call TRBJ2-3; TRBD2 might be the D (6 bases). Per germline, CDR1 SGHRS and CDR2 YFSETQ. The ends were cut back, 4 bases at V and 5 bases at J, with 8 bases in the middle. The CDR3 consists of 12 residues. The CDR3 reads CASSPGVDTQYF. The CDR3 DNA follows: TGCGCCAGCAGCCCGGGGGTAGATACGCAGTATTTT.

This clonotype was found many times. The CDR3, as DNA: TGTGCCAGCAGTTTAGGGTGGCAGTACGAGCAGTACTTC. Encoded protein: CASSLGWQYEQYF. This chain joins TRBV28 and TRBJ2-7; no clear D gene. From germline, CDR1 is MDHEN and CDR2 SYDVKM. V was trimmed by 2 bases and J by 4 bases, leaving 9 bases between them. The CDR3 spans 13 residues.

This clonotype showed up many times. The V and J genes are TRBV6-5 and TRBJ2-7, with D perhaps given as TRBD1 or TRBD2 (5 bases each). CDR3 length equals 15 residues. Germline CDR1 MNHEY, CDR2 SVGAGI. V was shortened by 6 bases and J by 0 bases, with 15 bases between the two germline ends. The CDR3 DNA follows: TGTGCCAGCAGAGCCGGGACCGAGTACTCCTACGAGCAGTACTTC. Amino acids: CASRAGTEYSYEQYF.

This clonotype occurred many times. The chain recombines TRBV4-3 with TRBJ1-4; D perhaps matches TRBD1 (6 bases). This CDR3 has 16 amino acids. Germline-derived CDR1 and CDR2 are LGHNA and YSLEER. Trimming pared 3 bases from V and 3 bases from J, leaving 14 bases between. The CDR3 loop is CASSQQGYRANEKLFF. The CDR3 coding sequence is TGCGCCAGCAGCCAGCAGGGGTATAGGGCTAATGAAAAACTGTTTTTT.

This clonotype was detected a few times. The CDR3 DNA reads TGCAGCGTTGAAGATGCACTAGAAAACATTCAGTACTTC. As protein: CSVEDALENIQYF. V and J are TRBV29-1 and TRBJ2-4, with D tentatively TRBD2 (5 bases). The CDR3 is 13 amino acids. CDR1 and CDR2 (germline): SQVTM, ANQGSEA. The V end was cut by 0 bases, the J end by 5 bases, with 8 bases between.

This clonotype was observed a few times. The rearrangement links TRBV5-1 to TRBJ2-7; 8 bases match TRBD1. This CDR3 has 13 residues. The V and J ends lost 6 bases and 2 bases, in that order; junction bases with no gene match: 4. The germline V gene has CDR1 SGHRS and CDR2 YFSETQ. CDR3 residues: CASTGTGPYEQYF. The CDR3 bases are TGCGCCAGCACCGGGACAGGACCCTACGAGCAGTACTTC.

On this clonotype: The junction and the germline gene differ at one end; a read error may be behind it. The rearrangement joins TRBV12-3 or TRBV12-4 to TRBJ1-5, with 9 bases lining up with TRBD1. This CDR3 is 16 amino acids long. In DNA form, the CDR3 reads TGTGCCAGCAGTTCGGGGACAGGGTTGGCGAATCAGCCCCAGCAATTT. This translates into CASSSGTGLANQPQQF.

This clonotype was detected many times. V is TRBV11-2 and J is TRBJ2-3; no clear D. V lost 5 bases, J lost 6 bases, and 6 bases lay in between. The germline V gene has CDR1 SGHAT and CDR2 FQNNGV. This CDR3 is built from 11 residues. The CDR3 sequence is CASSAEDTQYF. The CDR3 DNA follows: TGTGCCAGCAGCGCCGAGGATACGCAGTATTTT.

The rearrangement uses TRBV28 and TRBJ1-5; D possibly corresponds to TRBD1 (5 bases). Trimming left V 3 bases short and J 2 bases short, with 20 bases between. From germline, CDR1 is MDHEN and CDR2 SYDVKM. The CDR3 contains 18 residues. The CDR3 DNA sequence: TGTGCCAGCAGTTTTGGGACTAGCGGCCCCTGGGGCAATCAGCCCCAGCATTTT. This sequence encodes CASSFGTSGPWGNQPQHF.

The chain uses TRBV27 and TRBJ1-1; possibly TRBD1 for D (5 bases). The CDR3 covers 12 residues. CDR1 MNHEY and CDR2 SMNVEV come from the germline V gene (reference sequence). V was cut by 7 bases and J by 0 bases, with 6 bases left in between. CDR3 residues: CASTGLNTEAFF. The CDR3, as DNA: TGTGCCAGCACGGGGCTGAACACTGAAGCTTTCTTT.

This clonotype showed up many times. CDR3 residues: CASSLDTAQGTKNIQYF. The CDR3 DNA is TGTGCCAGCAGCTTAGATACGGCTCAGGGGACCAAAAACATTCAGTACTTC. This chain connects TRBV7-2 to TRBJ2-4, with D possibly TRBD1 on 6 matching bases. V was shortened by 1 base and J by 2 bases, with 15 bases between the two germline ends. Per the germline V gene, CDR1 is SGHTA and CDR2 is FQGNSA. CDR3 length: 17 amino acids.

This chain joins TRBV7-2 and TRBJ2-2; 7 bases are a match to TRBD2. The CDR3 extends over 15 amino acids. Germline-derived CDR1 and CDR2 are SGHTA and FQGNSA. After removal of 5 bases from V and 5 bases from J, the junction contained 8 bases not matched to a gene. The CDR3: CASSPWGGRTGELFF. DNA of the CDR3: TGTGCCAGCAGCCCCTGGGGAGGGAGGACCGGGGAGCTGTTTTTT. Complete variable domain (other parts from reference TRBV7-2 and TRBJ2-2): GAGVSQSPSNKVTEKGKDVELRCDPISGHTALYWYRQSLGQGLEFLIYFQGNSAPDKSGLPSDRFSAERTGGSVSTLTIQRTQQEDSAVYLCASSPWGGRTGELFFGEGSRLTVL.

The chain joins TRBV2 to TRBJ2-7; D gene uncertain. V was pared by 2 bases and J by 6 bases, with 11 bases between. CDR3 length equals 13 residues. Germline-derived CDR1 and CDR2 are SNHLY and FYNNEI. The CDR3 sequence: CASSEPDVGEQYF. In DNA, the CDR3 is TGTGCCAGCAGTGAACCGGATGTCGGCGAGCAGTACTTC.

This clonotype was observed many times. The V and J genes are TRBV5-1 and TRBJ1-2, with a possible D match to TRBD1 (5 bases). Germline lookup yields CDR1 SGHRS and CDR2 YFSETQ. The CDR3 consists of 16 residues. The V and J ends lost 0 bases and 1 base respectively, with 13 bases between them. The CDR3 DNA reads as TGCGCCAGCAGCTTGGGGGCAGGGCAGAATAACTATGGCTACACCTTC. This translates into CASSLGAGQNNYGYTF.

This clonotype was counted ten times or more. The chain carries TRBV12-3 or TRBV12-4 and TRBJ1-1; possible D gene TRBD1, 6 bases. The CDR3 runs to 15 residues. With 3 bases removed from V and 4 bases from J, the gap between germline ends came to 15 bases. DNA for the CDR3: TGTGCCAGCAGTTTGAATCTACAGGGAGGCACTGAAGCTTTCTTT. Translating it yields CASSLNLQGGTEAFF.

The J gene is TRBJ2-3, the V gene TRBV6-5, with unresolved D. CDR1 MNHEY and CDR2 SVGAGI come from the germline V gene. Trimming left V 4 bases short and J 4 bases short, with 9 bases between. The CDR3 runs to 13 residues. The CDR3 region is CASSSLASDTQYF. DNA for the CDR3: TGTGCCAGCAGTTCACTGGCGTCAGATACGCAGTATTTT.